This is a list of T cell receptor beta chains from one sample in a study of T cell responses to AZD1222 COVID-19 vaccine. Method: immunoSEQ multiplex PCR; TCRdb's copy keeps in-frame clones and lacks some. The top ten hold about 1.5% of the sample, which has roughly 130,000 clones, 80% to 90% seen once. The sequences come from peripheral blood, collected on day 0 of AZD1222 vaccination. The receptor set was obtained from an adult in good health. Both conserved end residues are trimmed from each CDR3. Fields, in order: V gene, J gene, CDR3 protein.

TRBV6-2/TRBV6-3	TRBJ1-5	ASSLQELNQPQH
TRBV21-1	TRBJ2-7	ASSNGAYEQY
TRBV6-1	TRBJ1-2	ASSDGGYRGLYGYT
TRBV18	TRBJ1-1	ASSTRQGVNTEAF
TRBV6-5	TRBJ2-3	ASSTRRGDTQY
TRBV7-2	TRBJ2-7	ASNSRTSGSREQY
TRBV27	TRBJ1-1	ASSLLAGYTEAF
TRBV29-1	TRBJ1-2	SVELRGGPLQNYGYT
TRBV7-9	TRBJ1-6	ASSLVARNSPLH
TRBV6-2/TRBV6-3	TRBJ2-3	ASSPTVDTQY
TRBV7-9	TRBJ2-2	ASSATSGANTGELF
TRBV19	TRBJ1-6	ASSLGLGNSPLH
TRBV12-3/TRBV12-4	TRBJ1-1	ASRNTEAF
TRBV5-1	TRBJ2-3	ASSLVTSGKTTDTQY
TRBV7-9	TRBJ1-1	ASSSPRKRGGNTEAF
TRBV6-1	TRBJ2-5	ASSERGREETQY
TRBV19	TRBJ2-3	ASSVRDRGTDTQY
TRBV11-2	TRBJ2-2	ASSSQRSGRSVGELF